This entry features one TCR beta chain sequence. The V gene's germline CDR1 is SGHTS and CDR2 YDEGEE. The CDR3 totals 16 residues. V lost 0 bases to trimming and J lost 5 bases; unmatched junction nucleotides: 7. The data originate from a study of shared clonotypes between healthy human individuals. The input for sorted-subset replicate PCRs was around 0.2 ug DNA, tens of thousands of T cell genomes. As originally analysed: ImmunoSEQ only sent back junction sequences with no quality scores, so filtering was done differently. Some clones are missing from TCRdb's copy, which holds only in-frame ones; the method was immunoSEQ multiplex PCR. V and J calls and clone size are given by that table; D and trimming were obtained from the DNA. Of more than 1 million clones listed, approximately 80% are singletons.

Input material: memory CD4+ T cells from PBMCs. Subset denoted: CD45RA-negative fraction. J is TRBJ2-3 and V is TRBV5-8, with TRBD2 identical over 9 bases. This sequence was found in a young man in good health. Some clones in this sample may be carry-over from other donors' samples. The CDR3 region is CASSLAWREGIDTQYF. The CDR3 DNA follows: TGTGCCAGCAGCTTGGCCTGGCGGGAGGGGATAGATACGCAGTATTTT.